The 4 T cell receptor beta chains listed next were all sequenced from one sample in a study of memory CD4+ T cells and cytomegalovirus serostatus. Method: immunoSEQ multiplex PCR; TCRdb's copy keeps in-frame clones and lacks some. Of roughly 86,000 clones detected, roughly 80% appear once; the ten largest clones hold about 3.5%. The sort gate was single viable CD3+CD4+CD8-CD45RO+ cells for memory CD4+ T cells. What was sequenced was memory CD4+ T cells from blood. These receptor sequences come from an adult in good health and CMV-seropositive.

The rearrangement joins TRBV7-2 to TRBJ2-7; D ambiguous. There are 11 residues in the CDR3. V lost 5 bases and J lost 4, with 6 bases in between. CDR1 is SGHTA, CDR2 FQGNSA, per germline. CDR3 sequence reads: CASSPQYEQYF. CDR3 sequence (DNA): TGTGCCAGCAGCCCACAGTACGAGCAGTACTTC.

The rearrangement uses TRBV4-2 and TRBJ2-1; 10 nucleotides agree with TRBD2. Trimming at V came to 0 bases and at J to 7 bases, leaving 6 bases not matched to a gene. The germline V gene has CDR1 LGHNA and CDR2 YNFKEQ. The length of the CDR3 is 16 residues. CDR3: CASSQDVAGGWNEQFF. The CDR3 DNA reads TGTGCCAGCAGCCAAGATGTAGCGGGAGGTTGGAATGAGCAGTTCTTC.

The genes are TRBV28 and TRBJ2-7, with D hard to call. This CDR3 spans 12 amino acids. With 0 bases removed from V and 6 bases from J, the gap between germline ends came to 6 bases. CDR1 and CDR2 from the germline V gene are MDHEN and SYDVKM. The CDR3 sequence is CASSLWGSEQYF. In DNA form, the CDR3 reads TGTGCCAGCAGTTTATGGGGATCCGAGCAGTACTTC.

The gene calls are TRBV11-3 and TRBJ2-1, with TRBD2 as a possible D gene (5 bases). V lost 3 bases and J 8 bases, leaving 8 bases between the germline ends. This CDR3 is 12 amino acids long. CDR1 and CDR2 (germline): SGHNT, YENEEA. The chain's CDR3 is CASSFSGDEQFF. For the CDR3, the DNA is TGTGCCAGCAGCTTCTCCGGGGATGAGCAGTTCTTC.